The text below deals with one T cell receptor beta chain. This clone appeared a single time. Its antigen has not been determined. No base-level quality is on record; no much larger clone is a single base apart. This sample stems from a study of T cell changes during pregnancy in multiple sclerosis (dated by TCRdb to the late 2010s). General notes on the study: The study examined how the T cell repertoire changed over the course of pregnancy in women with multiple sclerosis.

CDR3 length: 16 amino acids, cysteine to phenylalanine. Just CDR3 DNA is preserved here, 48 bases in frame from base 1. From a lookup of the germline V gene, CDR1 and CDR2 are SGHRS and YFSETQ. V gives up 3 bases and J gives up 4 bases, and the segment between their germline ends measures 16 bases. Receptor libraries were prepared by the immunoSEQ multiplex PCR assay. The table comes from immuneACCESS by way of TCRdb, which keeps in-frame sequences with V and J called. Part of the clones is missing from these tables; in studies checked, under half for an unresolved V gene and the rest for unknown reasons. The sample table lists approximately 88,000 clones, 94% of them with a count of one. About 2.4% of the sample goes to the ten largest clones.

The input for sequencing was peripheral blood, taken in the third trimester of pregnancy. The receptor chain draws on TRBV5-1 and TRBJ1-4; a tentative D match to TRBD1 spans 6 bases. The receptor was isolated from a female donor with multiple sclerosis, enrolled in a pregnancy study. The nucleotides are TGCGCCAGCAGCTACCCGACAGGACGGGGTAATGAAAAACTGTTTTTT. It translates to CASSYPTGRGNEKLFF.